The 24 T cell receptor beta chains in this list originate from one sample, sequenced in a study of vaccination and CD4 T cells after COVID-19. One entry per CDR3 protein, called by TCRdb with MiXCR from the PCR reads. This table has approximately 17,000 distinct CDR3 sequences, 60% to 75% appearing once. The sequencing here drew on CD4+ T cells from blood, taken after SARS-CoV-2 vaccination. The receptor set was obtained from a human donor who had recovered from COVID-19.

The rearrangement uses TRBV11-1 and TRBJ2-7; no clear D. V shed 2 bases and J shed 3 bases, with 8 bases lying between them. The CDR3 has 13 residues. Germline V gene data show CDR1 as SGHAT and CDR2 as FQDESV (reference sequence). This CDR3 reads CASSLSRDYEQYF. DNA of the CDR3: TGTGCCAGCAGCTTAAGTAGAGACTACGAGCAGTACTTC. The variable domain in full, with the rest retrieved from reference TRBV11-1 and TRBJ2-7, is EAEVAQSPRYKITEKSQAVAFWCDPISGHATLYWYRQILGQGPELLVQFQDESVVDDSQLPKDRFSAERLKGVDSTLKIQPAELGDSAMYLCASSLSRDYEQYFGPGTRLTVT.

This clonotype was counted only a few times. This chain uses TRBV7-2 with TRBJ2-5; D not resolved. Germline loops: CDR1 SGHTA, CDR2 FQGNSA. Trimming removed 5 bases at V and 6 bases at J, with 16 bases between. The CDR3 extends over 14 amino acids. The CDR3 loop is CASSPPGDKKTQYF. CDR3 nucleotides: TGTGCCAGCAGCCCCCCCGGAGACAAAAAGACCCAGTACTTC.

The chain couples TRBV20-1 to TRBJ2-3, with a tentative D call TRBD2 (6 bases). Germline values: CDR1 DFQATT, CDR2 SNEGSKA (reference sequence). The V end was cut by 1 base, the J end by 2 bases, with 10 bases between. This CDR3 has 14 amino acids. DNA for the CDR3: TGCAGTGCTAGAGTTAGCGGAGACACAGATACGCAGTATTTT. Residues: CSARVSGDTDTQYF.

A few counts support this clonotype. V gene TRBV20-1 combines with J gene TRBJ1-6, with D uncertain. CDR1 and CDR2 (germline): DFQATT, SNEGSKA (reference sequence). Trimming shortened V by 5 bases and J by 9 bases, and 14 bases separated the two germline ends. The CDR3 spans 13 residues. CDR3 DNA sequence: TGCAGTGCTCAGTCGGGCAGATTTTCACCCCTCCACTTT. Amino acids: CSAQSGRFSPLHF.

The rearrangement uses TRBV6-1 and TRBJ1-1; D might be TRBD1 (6 bases). The CDR3 has 14 amino acids. Germline V gene lookup returns CDR1 MNHNS and CDR2 SASEGT. V lost 6 bases to trimming and J lost 1 base, with 12 bases between them. CDR3 bases: TGTGCCAGCAGCCGCCCGGGACAGAACACTGAAGCTTTCTTT. Its protein product is CASSRPGQNTEAFF.

This rearrangement joins TRBV6-1 to TRBJ2-3; a weak D match, TRBD1 (6 bases). This CDR3 has 14 residues. Between the trimmed V and J ends, which lost 7 bases and 5 bases, there was a span of 16 bases. Germline loops: CDR1 MNHNS, CDR2 SASEGT. CDR3 region: CASTLDRHGDTQYF. The DNA of the CDR3 is TGTGCCAGCACTCTAGACAGGCACGGAGATACGCAGTATTTT.

On this clonotype: The junction and the germline gene differ at one end; a read error may be behind it. The rearrangement uses TRBV19 and TRBJ1-6; D remains ambiguous. The germline V gene has CDR1 LNHDA and CDR2 SQIVND (reference sequence). This CDR3 is 15 amino acids long. CDR3 region: CASGIDGDTHSPLHF. CDR3 coding DNA: TGTGCCAGTGGTATAGACGGTGACACACATTCACCCCTCCACTTT.

This clonotype was seen a few times. The chain joins TRBV6-1 to TRBJ1-5; D is ambiguous. CDR1 MNHNS and CDR2 SASEGT come from the germline V gene. Trimming took off 2 bases at V and 9 bases at J, with 5 bases between the two ends. The CDR3 consists of 11 residues. The CDR3 here is CASSEKLPQHF. The CDR3 DNA reads as TGTGCCAGCAGTGAAAAGCTGCCCCAGCATTTT.

This chain links TRBV6-2 or TRBV6-3 with TRBJ2-1; D gene uncertain. CDR1 is MNHEY and CDR2 is SVGEGT in the germline V gene. V lost 6 bases and J lost 3, with 6 bases in between. There are 12 residues in the CDR3. As DNA, the CDR3 is TGTGCCAGCAGAGAAGTCTACAATGAGCAGTTCTTC. It specifies CASREVYNEQFF.

This clonotype appeared once. V usage is TRBV7-6 and J usage is TRBJ2-5; the D gene is possibly TRBD2 (5 bases). The V end lost 0 bases, the J end lost 5 bases, and 16 bases lay between the germline ends. The CDR3 is 16 amino acids. Germline V lookup: CDR1 SGHVS, CDR2 FNYEAQ. For the CDR3, the DNA is TGTGCCAGCAGCTTAGCCCGGCTAGCCGGAACGGAGACCCAGTACTTC. Its protein is CASSLARLAGTETQYF. The full variable domain, rest sourced from reference TRBV7-6 and TRBJ2-5, is GAGVSQSPRYKVTKRGQDVALRCDPISGHVSLYWYRQALGQGPEFLTYFNYEAQQDKSGLPNDRFSAERPEGSISTLTIQRTEQRDSAMYRCASSLARLAGTETQYFGPGTRLLVL.

V gene TRBV21-1 combines with J gene TRBJ2-1; no check of the table's D call, TRBD2, against the DNA was made. TRBV21-1 is designated a pseudogene. The CDR3 is 13 amino acids. CDR3 sequence (DNA): TGTGCCAGCAGCACTAGCGGGAGCAATGAGCAGTTCTTC. This codes for CASSTSGSNEQFF.

The chain carries TRBV20-1 and TRBJ2-2; D is uncertain. From germline, CDR1 is DFQATT and CDR2 SNEGSKA (reference sequence). This CDR3 has 11 amino acids. Trimming pared 1 base from V and 4 bases from J, leaving 1 base between. The CDR3 DNA sequence: TGCAGTGCTAGAGGCACCGGGGAGCTGTTTTTT. As protein: CSARGTGELFF.

This chain links TRBV20-1 with TRBJ1-5, with 8 bases aligning to TRBD1. The CDR3 runs to 14 residues. V dropped 6 bases and J dropped 5; count of bases not matched to a gene: 9. Germline values: CDR1 DFQATT, CDR2 SNEGSKA (reference sequence). The CDR3 coding sequence is TGCAGTGCCAAGGACAGGGAATTGTATCAGCCCCAGCATTTT. Its translation is CSAKDRELYQPQHF.

This clonotype was found a few times. The chain couples TRBV20-1 to TRBJ1-6, with TRBD1 as a possible D gene (6 bases). This CDR3 has 9 residues. The germline CDR1 and CDR2 sequences are DFQATT and SNEGSKA (reference sequence). The CDR3 nucleotides are TGCAGCGCAGGGGTACCCCTCCACTTT. Protein product: CSAGVPLHF.

This chain links TRBV6-1 with TRBJ2-7; TRBD2 agrees at 11 bases. CDR1 and CDR2 from the germline V gene are MNHNS and SASEGT. The V segment lost 7 bases and the J segment 0 bases; nucleotides outside the gene matches: 8. The length of the CDR3 is 16 residues. CDR3 loop: CASIRLAGGTSYEQYF. In DNA form, the CDR3 reads TGTGCCAGCATTCGGCTAGCGGGAGGAACCTCCTACGAGCAGTACTTC.

J is TRBJ2-1 and V is TRBV7-9; TRBD2 is a possible D gene (6 bases). Looked up from germline, CDR1 is SEHNR and CDR2 is FQNEAQ (reference sequence). The CDR3 is made up of 16 amino acids. Trimming removed 5 bases from V and 3 bases from J, with 17 bases in between. The CDR3, as DNA: TGTGCCAGCAGCCCAAGGCGACTAGGTAACTACAATGAGCAGTTCTTC. This codes for CASSPRRLGNYNEQFF. Variable domain in full (rest from reference TRBV7-9 and TRBJ2-1): DTGVSQNPRHKITKRGQNVTFRCDPISEHNRLYWYRQTLGQGPEFLTYFQNEAQLEKSRLLSDRFSAERPKGSFSTLEIQRTEQGDSAMYLCASSPRRLGNYNEQFFGPGTRLTVL.

The chain uses TRBV6-2 or TRBV6-3 and TRBJ1-2; a possible D gene is TRBD1 (5 bases). Germline lookup yields CDR1 MNHEY and CDR2 SVGEGT. V lost 7 bases and J 7 bases, leaving 13 bases between the germline ends. The CDR3 is made up of 12 amino acids. Written as DNA, the CDR3 is TGTGCCAGCACTTATGGGACTTCTGGCTACACCTTC. It translates to CASTYGTSGYTF.

The J gene is TRBJ2-1, the V gene TRBV6-1, with D perhaps matching TRBD2 (6 bases). The CDR3 has 16 residues. V was pared by 6 bases and J by 2 bases, with 17 bases between. The germline V gene encodes CDR1 MNHNS and CDR2 SASEGT. CDR3 nucleotides: TGTGCCAGCAGACTTGAATCTAGCGCTGCCTACAATGAGCAGTTCTTC. This translates into CASRLESSAAYNEQFF.

V gene TRBV7-8 combines with J gene TRBJ2-2, with TRBD2 matching over 16 bases. The germline CDR1 and CDR2 sequences are SGHVS and FQNEAQ. The CDR3 runs 17 residues. V shed 8 bases and J 7 bases; nucleotides not matched to a gene: 10. CDR3 in DNA: TGTGCCAGCCTGGGACTAGCGGGAGGGCAAGGGGTCGGGGAGCTGTTTTTT. Translated, it gives CASLGLAGGQGVGELFF.

The chain combines TRBV5-4 with TRBJ2-5; D possibly matches TRBD1 or TRBD2 (5 bases each). This CDR3 comprises 17 residues. Per the germline V gene, CDR1 is SGHNT and CDR2 is YYREEE (reference sequence). V shed 4 bases and J shed 2 bases, with 21 bases lying between them. CDR3 amino acids: CASSPGGPQTEQETQYF. As DNA, the CDR3 is TGTGCCAGCAGCCCCGGAGGACCGCAGACAGAGCAAGAGACCCAGTACTTC.

V and J are TRBV7-9 and TRBJ2-2, with 8 positions matching TRBD2. The CDR3 extends over 17 amino acids. CDR1 is SEHNR, CDR2 FQNEAQ, per germline (reference sequence). V shed 5 bases and J 2 bases; nucleotides not matched to a gene: 10. As DNA, the CDR3 is TGTGCCAGCAGCCCGGCGAGCGGGAGAGGTAACACCGGGGAGCTGTTTTTT. Encoded protein: CASSPASGRGNTGELFF.

This clonotype came up a few times. The rearrangement joins TRBV6-1 to TRBJ1-1; maybe TRBD1 (6 bases). CDR3 length: 15 amino acids. Germline assignment: CDR1 MNHNS and CDR2 SASEGT. V dropped 8 bases and J dropped 4 bases, with 20 bases sitting between them. The CDR3 sequence is CASHPRGGAATEAFF. DNA of the CDR3: TGTGCCAGCCACCCCAGGGGTGGTGCGGCCACTGAAGCTTTCTTT.

The chain uses TRBV6-2 or TRBV6-3 and TRBJ2-1; TRBD1 aligns across 8 bases. The CDR3 spans 16 residues. The V segment lost 4 bases and the J segment 6 bases; nucleotides outside the gene matches: 11. From germline, CDR1 is MNHEY and CDR2 SVGEGT. The CDR3 DNA reads TGTGCCAGCAGTTTGCCCCCGGACAGGGCTAGCAATGAGCAGTTCTTC. Translated: CASSLPPDRASNEQFF.

This clonotype turned up a few times. The CDR3 sequence: CASSLEAGQGRLQPQHF. CDR3 bases: TGTGCCAGCAGCTTAGAAGCGGGACAGGGGAGGCTTCAGCCCCAGCATTTT. V gene TRBV7-6 combines with J gene TRBJ1-5, with 10 positions matching TRBD1. Per the germline V gene, CDR1 is SGHVS and CDR2 is FNYEAQ. Trimming removed 1 base from V and 6 bases from J; junction bases left unmatched: 9. The CDR3 is made up of 17 amino acids. Full variable domain (remainder filled in from reference TRBV7-6 and TRBJ1-5): GAGVSQSPRYKVTKRGQDVALRCDPISGHVSLYWYRQALGQGPEFLTYFNYEAQQDKSGLPNDRFSAERPEGSISTLTIQRTEQRDSAMYRCASSLEAGQGRLQPQHFGDGTRLSIL.